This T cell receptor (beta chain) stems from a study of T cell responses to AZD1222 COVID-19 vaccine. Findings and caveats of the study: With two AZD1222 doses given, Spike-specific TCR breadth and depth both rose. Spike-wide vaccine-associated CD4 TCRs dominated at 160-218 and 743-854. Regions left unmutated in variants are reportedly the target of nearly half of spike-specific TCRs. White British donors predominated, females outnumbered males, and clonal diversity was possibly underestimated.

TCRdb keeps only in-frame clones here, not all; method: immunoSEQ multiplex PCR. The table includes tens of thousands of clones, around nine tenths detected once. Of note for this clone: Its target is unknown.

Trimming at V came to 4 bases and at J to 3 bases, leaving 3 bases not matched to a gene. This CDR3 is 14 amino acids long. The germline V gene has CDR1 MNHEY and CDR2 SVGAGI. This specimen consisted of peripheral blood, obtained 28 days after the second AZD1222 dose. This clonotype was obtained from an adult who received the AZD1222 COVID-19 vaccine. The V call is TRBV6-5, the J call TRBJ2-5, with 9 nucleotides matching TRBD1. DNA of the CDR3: TGTGCCAGCAGTTCGGACAGGGGAAAAGAGACCCAGTACTTC. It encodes CASSSDRGKETQYF.